Listed here is a single TCR beta chain. The antigen is undetermined. Profiling relied on immunoSEQ multiplex PCR, and the TCRdb table lists in-frame clones only, not all of them. The sample consists of 15,000 to 20,000 clones, roughly 88% of them appearing once. This entry comes from a study of T cell repertoires in ileal Crohn's disease. Study context: At surgery, 30% to 35% of patients smoked, with median disease duration about eight years. About half of patients got postoperative therapy: about twelve thiopurines, approximately 18 anti-TNF. Broader study findings: All patients with clonality above 26.8% had endoscopic recurrence. High-frequency clones were more common in sorted CD8 than CD4 cells.

This CDR3 spans 17 amino acids. Germline loops: CDR1 SGHTA, CDR2 FQGTGA. V lost 5 bases and J lost 1; bases outside the gene matches: 9. J is TRBJ2-2 and V is TRBV7-3, with 8 bases that match TRBD2. The sequenced sample was ileal tissue. This clonotype originated in an adult with Crohn's disease. CDR3 nucleotide sequence: TGTGCCAGCAGCCTTCCTACAACTAGCGGGAACACCGGGGAGCTGTTTTTT. Translating gives CASSLPTTSGNTGELFF.